The T cell receptor (beta chain) under discussion was sequenced for a study of radiotherapy plus CTLA-4 blockade in lung cancer. This CDR3 region has 11 residues. Trimming took 5 bases from V and 7 from J, leaving 5 bases between them. CDR1 and CDR2 (germline): MDHEN, SYDVKM. This clone was picked up many times. This table comes from immunoSEQ multiplex PCR, and its TCRdb copy is limited to in-frame clones, with some not included. This sample has 90,000 or so clones, with about 86% found just once. Sequences were derived from peripheral blood, sampled from a patient treated with radiotherapy plus ipilimumab. The clonotype was recovered from a human donor with non-small cell lung cancer who had a partial response to radiotherapy plus ipilimumab. V is TRBV28 and J is TRBJ1-4; D remains ambiguous. The CDR3 region is CASSRGEKLFF. In nucleotides, the CDR3 is TGTGCCAGCAGTCGGGGTGAAAAACTGTTTTTT.